These T cell receptor beta chains were read from a single sample in a study of T cells in Graves' hyperthyroidism and ophthalmopathy. TCRdb used MiXCR to reprocess the multiplex PCR reads, holding one entry per CDR3 protein. The data contain 600,000 to 900,000 distinct CDR3 sequences, roughly 15% of them seen just once; the ten biggest clones take up about 8.4%. Sequenced material: blood. The receptor set was obtained from a young man with Graves' hyperthyroidism. Each CDR3 is given with its conserved first and last residue. The order of the fields is J gene, V gene, clone size, CDR3 protein. For some rows the clone size is stated as once, few or many, or as a class when expanded; others skip it.

J: TRBJ2-7
V: TRBV7-9
size: many
CDR3: CASSPRTGGAGEQYF

J: TRBJ2-7
V: TRBV20-1
size: few
CDR3: CSARSGYTYEQYF

J: TRBJ2-1
V: TRBV5-1
size: few
CDR3: CASSLGLAAVNEQFF

J: TRBJ2-5
V: TRBV20-1
size: many
CDR3: CSAREGGPQETQYF

J: TRBJ2-1
V: TRBV9
size: few
CDR3: CASSVALAGVEQFF

J: TRBJ2-2
V: TRBV27
size: few
CDR3: CASSVRASEEGGELFF

J: TRBJ1-2
V: TRBV11-2
size: few
CDR3: CASSLWPGGTNGYTF

J: TRBJ1-2
V: TRBV19
size: few
CDR3: CASSDSVGNYGYTF

J: TRBJ2-2
V: TRBV28
size: -
CDR3: CATLGSSNTGELFF

J: TRBJ2-2
V: TRBV7-6
size: once
CDR3: CASSLAGGQITGELFF

J: TRBJ1-1
V: TRBV28
size: -
CDR3: CASRLPGTGGTEAFF